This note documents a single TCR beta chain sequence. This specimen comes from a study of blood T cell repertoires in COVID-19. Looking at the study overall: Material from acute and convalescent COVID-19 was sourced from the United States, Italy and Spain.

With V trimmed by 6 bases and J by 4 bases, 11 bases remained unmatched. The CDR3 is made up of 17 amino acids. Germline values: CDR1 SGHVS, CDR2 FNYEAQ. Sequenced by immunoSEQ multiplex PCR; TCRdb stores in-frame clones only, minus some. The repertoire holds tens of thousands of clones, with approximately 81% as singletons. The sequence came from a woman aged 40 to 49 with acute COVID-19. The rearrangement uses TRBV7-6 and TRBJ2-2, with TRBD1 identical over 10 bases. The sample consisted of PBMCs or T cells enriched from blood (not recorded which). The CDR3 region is CASRAPGTGVITGELFF. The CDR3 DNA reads TGTGCCAGCAGGGCTCCCGGGACAGGGGTCATCACCGGGGAGCTGTTTTTT. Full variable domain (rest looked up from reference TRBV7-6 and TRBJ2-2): GAGVSQSPRYKVTKRGQDVALRCDPISGHVSLYWYRQALGQGPEFLTYFNYEAQQDKSGLPNDRFSAERPEGSISTLTIQRTEQRDSAMYRCASRAPGTGVITGELFFGEGSRLTVL.